This TCR beta chain is drawn from a study of cytomegalovirus exposure and HLA in healthy donors. Study-wide results and caveats: It was shown in a later analysis that HLA-associated TCR beta chains were more clonally expanded than other, equally common chains. Earlier findings revealed that most TCR beta V segments proved productive either about 87% or about 30% of the time.

CDR1 is MNHNY, CDR2 SVGAGI, per germline (reference sequence). V lost 4 bases, J lost 3 bases, and 4 bases lay in between. The length of the CDR3 is 12 residues. A few counts support this clone. The antigen is unknown. PCR primers comprised 60 Vbeta and 13 Jbeta primers. In the original processing: As a later analysis found, there were tens of millions of unique TCR beta chains, of which roughly 11 million were shared. Sequencing used immunoSEQ multiplex PCR; TCRdb keeps in-frame clones, though not all of them. V, J and clone size derive from that table, while D and trimming were established from the DNA sequence. The table includes more than 150,000 clones, approximately 82% detected once.

This sequence was found in a girl aged 2-9 years in good health and CMV-seropositive. The sequencing input was PBMCs. V is TRBV6-6 and J is TRBJ1-5, with D uncertain. DNA for the CDR3: TGTGCCAGCAGTTCCATCAATCAGCCCCAGCATTTT. Translating it yields CASSSINQPQHF.